This passage covers 25 T cell receptor beta chains from one sample sequenced in a study of cytomegalovirus exposure and HLA in healthy donors. Both 60 Vbeta primers and 13 Jbeta primers went into the PCR. TCRdb's table, derived via immunoSEQ multiplex PCR, lists solely in-frame clones and lacks some. The sample lists about 140,000 clones, under 70% occurring once. The sequenced sample consisted of PBMCs. These TCRs come from a man in his thirties or forties in good health and CMV-seropositive.

This chain uses TRBV7-9 with TRBJ1-6, with 8 bases fitting TRBD1. CDR3 length: 15 amino acids. The V gene end was trimmed by 5 bases and the J gene end by 7 bases; junction bases not matched to a gene: 7. In germline, CDR1 is SEHNR, CDR2 FQNEAQ (reference sequence). The CDR3, as DNA: TGTGCCAGCAGCCGATGGACAGGGTCAAATTCACCCCTCCACTTT. Its protein is CASSRWTGSNSPLHF.

In regard to this clone: At one end, the junction sequence differs from germline, possibly due to a read error. J is TRBJ1-2 and V is TRBV27, with D possibly matching TRBD1 (5 bases). Germline values: CDR1 MNHEY, CDR2 SMNVEV (reference sequence). There are 16 residues in the CDR3. The CDR3 nucleotides are TGTGCCAGCAGTTTAGGGGCAGGTCCTACTAACTATGGCTACCCCTTC. Amino acid sequence: CASSLGAGPTNYGYPF.

This clone occurred a few times. The rearrangement joins TRBV7-2 to TRBJ2-1, with unresolved D. The CDR3 is 18 amino acids. V was cut by 0 bases and J by 2 bases, with 17 bases left in between. CDR1 is SGHTA and CDR2 is FQGNSA in the germline V gene. The CDR3 DNA follows: TGTGCCAGCAGCTTAGCTGCTACCTTGAGAGTTACCTACAATGAGCAGTTCTTC. Translating gives CASSLAATLRVTYNEQFF. Filled out from reference TRBV7-2 and TRBJ2-1, the complete variable domain reads GAGVSQSPSNKVTEKGKDVELRCDPISGHTALYWYRQSLGQGLEFLIYFQGNSAPDKSGLPSDRFSAERTGGSVSTLTIQRTQQEDSAVYLCASSLAATLRVTYNEQFFGPGTRLTVL.

The V call is TRBV6-4, the J call TRBJ2-3; 9 bases map to TRBD2. CDR3 length: 15 amino acids. V was clipped by 3 bases and J by 3 bases; unmatched bases: 4. Germline loops: CDR1 MRHNA, CDR2 SNTAGT. CDR3 loop: CASSESAGGTDTQYF. DNA for the CDR3: TGTGCCAGCAGTGAATCAGCGGGAGGAACAGATACGCAGTATTTT.

The chain joins TRBV28 to TRBJ1-2; the D gene is possibly TRBD1 (6 bases). Trimming removed 11 bases from V and 8 bases from J, with 15 bases in between. Germline assignment: CDR1 MDHEN and CDR2 SYDVKM. This CDR3 contains 11 residues. In DNA form, the CDR3 reads TGTGCCGCCGGCGGGGGGCGCGGCTACACCTTC. This sequence encodes CAAGGGRGYTF.

The chain links TRBV19 to TRBJ1-1, with D possibly matching TRBD1 (5 bases). Trimming took 4 bases from V and 2 from J, leaving 17 bases between them. CDR1 is LNHDA and CDR2 is SQIVND in the germline V gene (reference sequence). This CDR3 comprises 16 residues. CDR3 region: CASSTRWAGRNTEAFF. The CDR3 nucleotides are TGTGCCAGTAGTACCCGTTGGGCAGGGCGAAACACTGAAGCTTTCTTT. The variable domain in full, with the rest retrieved from reference TRBV19 and TRBJ1-1, is DGGITQSPKYLFRKEGQNVTLSCEQNLNHDAMYWYRQDPGQGLRLIYYSQIVNDFQKGDIAEGYSVSREKKESFPLTVTSAQKNPTAFYLCASSTRWAGRNTEAFFGQGTRLTVV.

The rearrangement uses TRBV9 and TRBJ2-7; 8 bases map to TRBD1. The V and J ends lost 4 bases and 4 bases, in that order; junction bases with no gene match: 13. Germline loops: CDR1 SGDLS, CDR2 YYNGEE. The CDR3 has 16 amino acids. CDR3 DNA: TGTGCCAGCAGCCAAACCCACGGACAGGGATCATACGAGCAGTACTTC. Amino acid sequence: CASSQTHGQGSYEQYF.

This sequence joins TRBV6-5 and TRBJ2-3; 9 positions agree with TRBD1. V shed 6 bases, J shed 6 bases, and the junction held 4 bases outside the gene matches. The CDR3 sequence is 13 residues long. CDR1 and CDR2 from the germline V gene are MNHEY and SVGAGI. The CDR3 sequence is CASSYGQGDTQYF. The CDR3 coding sequence is TGTGCCAGCAGCTATGGACAGGGGGATACGCAGTATTTT.

This clone occurred a few times. The chain recombines TRBV6-5 with TRBJ2-7; 7 bases are a match to TRBD1. From germline, CDR1 is MNHEY and CDR2 SVGAGI. CDR3 length: 14 residues. The trim removed 6 bases at V and 2 bases at J, leaving 7 bases unmatched. The CDR3 coding sequence is TGTGCCAGCAGCCCCAGGACAGGACCCTACGAGCAGTACTTC. Translating gives CASSPRTGPYEQYF.

This clone was counted a single time. This rearrangement joins TRBV7-9 to TRBJ1-2, with a tentative D call TRBD1 (6 bases). Per germline, CDR1 SEHNR and CDR2 FQNEAQ (reference sequence). Trimming stripped 0 bases from V and 6 bases from J, with 11 bases between. The CDR3 extends over 14 amino acids. CDR3 coding DNA: TGTGCCAGCAGCTTAGCGCCAGGGGCGAATGGCTACACCTTC. Its protein is CASSLAPGANGYTF. The whole variable domain, remainder taken from reference TRBV7-9 and TRBJ1-2, is DTGVSQNPRHKITKRGQNVTFRCDPISEHNRLYWYRQTLGQGPEFLTYFQNEAQLEKSRLLSDRFSAERPKGSFSTLEIQRTEQGDSAMYLCASSLAPGANGYTFGSGTRLTVV.

The rearrangement joins TRBV5-1 to TRBJ2-1; 16 nucleotides match TRBD2. The CDR3 runs to 15 residues. The V gene end was trimmed by 4 bases and the J gene end by 16 bases; junction bases not matched to a gene: 11. The V gene's germline CDR1 is SGHRS and CDR2 YFSETQ. The CDR3 DNA follows: TGCGCCAGCAGCGATCCCGGGACTAGCGGGAGGGGGCCCTTCTTC. Translated: CASSDPGTSGRGPFF.

CDR3 sequence reads: CASSYFRQAEKLFF. The CDR3 DNA reads TGTGCCAGCAGTTACTTTCGGCAGGCTGAAAAACTGTTTTTT. The rearrangement uses TRBV6-5 and TRBJ1-4; no clear D gene. The CDR3 totals 14 residues. Germline V gene sequence: CDR1 MNHEY, CDR2 SVGAGI. The V and J ends lost 1 base and 7 bases respectively, with 10 bases between them.

The genes are TRBV13 and TRBJ2-7, with a weak D call TRBD2 (6 bases). The ends were cut back, 5 bases at V and 4 bases at J, with 15 bases in the middle. CDR1 is PRHDT and CDR2 is FYEKMQ in the germline V gene (reference sequence). This CDR3 has 14 amino acids. This chain's CDR3 is CASSTLARGYEQYF. CDR3 bases: TGTGCCAGCAGCACCCTAGCGAGAGGGTACGAGCAGTACTTC.

The V and J genes are TRBV30 and TRBJ1-2, with TRBD1 as a possible D gene (5 bases). Germline CDR1 is GTSNPN and CDR2 is SVGIG (reference sequence). There are 15 residues in the CDR3. Trimming removed 3 bases at V and 7 bases at J, with 21 bases between. This CDR3 is CAWSKRWGGTFGYTF. Written as DNA, the CDR3 is TGTGCCTGGAGCAAACGCTGGGGCGGAACGTTTGGCTACACCTTC. The full variable domain, its missing parts supplied by reference TRBV30 and TRBJ1-2, is SQTIHQWPATLVQPVGSPLSLECTVEGTSNPNLYWYRQAAGRGLQLLFYSVGIGQISSEVPQNLSASRPQDRQFILSSKKLLLSDSGFYLCAWSKRWGGTFGYTFGSGTRLTVV.

J is TRBJ2-7 and V is TRBV4-2; TRBD1 aligns across 7 bases. Germline V gene lookup returns CDR1 LGHNA and CDR2 YNFKEQ. V shed 0 bases, J shed 3 bases, and the junction held 11 bases outside the gene matches. The CDR3 has 17 residues. CDR3 nucleotides: TGTGCCAGCAGCCAAGAATTCCAGTGGGACAGTCTCTACGAGCAGTACTTC. Translating it yields CASSQEFQWDSLYEQYF.

This chain uses TRBV5-8 with TRBJ2-5, with D tentatively TRBD2 (6 bases). CDR3 size: 17 residues. CDR1 is SGHTS, CDR2 YDEGEE, per germline. Trimming took off 2 bases at V and 4 bases at J, with 21 bases between the two ends. CDR3 residues: CASSFPRPAGGRETQYF. In nucleotides, the CDR3 is TGTGCCAGCAGCTTCCCCCGGCCGGCCGGGGGACGAGAGACCCAGTACTTC.

This clone came up a few times. The gene calls are TRBV2 and TRBJ1-2; TRBD1 is a possible D gene (6 bases). Trimming left V 8 bases short and J 1 base short, with 14 bases between. The length of the CDR3 is 14 residues. Germline V gene sequence: CDR1 SNHLY, CDR2 FYNNEI. This CDR3 is CASVRGALNYGYTF. DNA for the CDR3: TGTGCCAGCGTACGGGGGGCCCTTAACTATGGCTACACCTTC. Together with reference TRBV2 and TRBJ1-2, the CDR3 gives the full variable domain: EPEVTQTPSHQVTQMGQEVILRCVPISNHLYFYWYRQILGQKVEFLVSFYNNEISEKSEIFDDQFSVERPDGSNFTLKIRSTKLEDSAMYFCASVRGALNYGYTFGSGTRLTVV.

This clone has only a few counts. J is TRBJ1-1 and V is TRBV7-6; no reliable D call. V was cut by 0 bases and J by 4 bases, with 15 bases left in between. The CDR3 extends over 16 amino acids. Germline CDR1 and CDR2: SGHVS and FNYEAQ. The CDR3 nucleotides are TGTGCCAGCAGCTTAGCGGGAGAGGGATGGGGCACTGAAGCTTTCTTT. Translating it yields CASSLAGEGWGTEAFF.

This chain connects TRBV18 to TRBJ2-1, with 13 bases matching TRBD2. The CDR3 loop spans 16 amino acids. After removal of 0 bases from V and 6 bases from J, the junction contained 2 bases not matched to a gene. CDR1 is KGHSH, CDR2 LQKENI, per germline. In nucleotides, the CDR3 is TGTGCCAGCTCACCACCGGGACTAGCGGGACCCAATGAGCAGTTCTTC. This encodes CASSPPGLAGPNEQFF.

This clone was counted only a few times. V gene TRBV2 combines with J gene TRBJ1-2; TRBD1 matches 11 bases. The CDR3 length is 16 residues. Germline CDR1 SNHLY, CDR2 FYNNEI. Losses at the gene ends were 8 bases for V and 3 bases for J; bases not matched to a gene: 11. This CDR3 is CASDGTGGFVDYGYTF. CDR3 sequence (DNA): TGTGCCAGCGACGGGACAGGGGGTTTTGTGGACTATGGCTACACCTTC.

The gene calls are TRBV18 and TRBJ2-1, with a weak D call TRBD1 (6 bases). Germline lookup yields CDR1 KGHSH and CDR2 LQKENI. Trimming stripped 6 bases from V and 7 bases from J, with 25 bases between. This CDR3 contains 17 residues. CDR3 protein: CASSPIPQGSRGNEQFF. DNA for the CDR3: TGTGCCAGCTCCCCCATCCCACAGGGTAGTAGGGGGAATGAGCAGTTCTTC.

V usage is TRBV6-6 and J usage is TRBJ2-7, with 11 bases aligning to TRBD2. In germline, CDR1 is MNHNY, CDR2 SVGAGI (reference sequence). This CDR3 spans 15 amino acids. Trimming at V came to 6 bases and at J to 0 bases, leaving 4 bases not matched to a gene. Here the CDR3 reads CASSATSGSSYEQYF. DNA of the CDR3: TGTGCCAGCAGCGCCACTAGCGGGAGCTCCTACGAGCAGTACTTC.

The chain is built from TRBV27 and TRBJ1-1; possibly TRBD1 for D (5 bases). This CDR3 has 15 amino acids. Trimming cost V 6 bases and J 5 bases, with 19 bases left between them. The germline V gene encodes CDR1 MNHEY and CDR2 SMNVEV (reference sequence). Written as DNA, the CDR3 is TGTGCCAGCAGAAACGTCACAGGTCTTATAACTGAAGCTTTCTTT. Its translation: CASRNVTGLITEAFF.

The CDR3 protein is CASTKGDEQFF. In DNA, the CDR3 is TGTGCCAGCACCAAAGGGGATGAGCAGTTCTTC. The V gene is TRBV9, the J gene TRBJ2-1, with D perhaps TRBD1 (5 bases). Germline CDR1 reads SGDLS; CDR2 reads YYNGEE. The V end lost 6 bases, the J end lost 8 bases, and 9 bases lay between the germline ends. The CDR3 contains 11 residues. The entire variable domain, with the rest obtained from reference TRBV9 and TRBJ2-1, is as follows: DSGVTQTPKHLITATGQRVTLRCSPRSGDLSVYWYQQSLDQGLQFLIQYYNGEERAKGNILERFSAQQFPDLHSELNLSSLELGDSALYFCASTKGDEQFFGPGTRLTVL.

Remarks on this clone: The junction departs from germline at one end; a sequencing error may be responsible. This chain links TRBV7-9 with TRBJ2-7; 10 bases match TRBD2. CDR1 and CDR2 (germline): SEHNR, FQNEAQ (reference sequence). CDR3 size: 14 residues. In nucleotides, the CDR3 is TGTTCCAGCAGCTCTTCTAGCGGGAGATACGAGCAGTACTTC. Amino acid sequence: CSSSSSSGRYEQYF.